The entry that follows covers one TCR beta chain sequence. Its antigen is not identified. V lost 5 bases to trimming and J lost 2 bases, with 15 bases between them. The CDR3 length is 15 residues. CDR1 and CDR2 from the germline V gene are MNHNY and SVGAGI (reference sequence). The sample is drawn from a study of CD8+ T cells in alopecia areata. Study background: Treated patients received oral tofacitinib, 5 to 10 mg twice daily.

The authors extracted RNA and reverse transcribed it into cDNA as the sequencing template. Sequencing was performed with immunoSEQ multiplex PCR; in TCRdb, only in-frame clones are kept and a portion is missing. This table has about 200,000 clones, roughly 60% appearing once. Study conclusions and caveats: In scalp, tofacitinib significantly decreased clonality and expanded CD8+ clones among the top 100.

Treatment in this sample: oral pan-JAK inhibitor, 5-10 mg twice daily. The sequence was obtained from a human donor with alopecia areata. Sequences were derived from CD4+ T cells sorted from blood, sampled at week 24, from a patient treated with tofacitinib. The rearrangement uses TRBV6-6 and TRBJ1-2; D is possibly TRBD1 (6 bases). The CDR3 reads CASSAQGPANYGYTF. Here the CDR3 DNA reads TGTGCCAGCAGTGCTCAGGGGCCCGCCAACTATGGCTACACCTTC.